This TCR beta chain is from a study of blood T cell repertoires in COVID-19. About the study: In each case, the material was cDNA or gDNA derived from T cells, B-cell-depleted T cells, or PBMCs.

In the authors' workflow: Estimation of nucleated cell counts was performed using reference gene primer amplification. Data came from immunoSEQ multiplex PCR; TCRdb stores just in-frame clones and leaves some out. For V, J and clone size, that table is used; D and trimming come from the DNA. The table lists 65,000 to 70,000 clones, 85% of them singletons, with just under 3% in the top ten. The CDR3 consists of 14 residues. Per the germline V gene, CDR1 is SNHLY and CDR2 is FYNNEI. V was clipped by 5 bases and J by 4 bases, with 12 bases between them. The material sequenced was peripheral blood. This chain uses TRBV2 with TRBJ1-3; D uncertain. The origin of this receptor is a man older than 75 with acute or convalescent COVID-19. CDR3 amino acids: CASSIGRSGNTIYF. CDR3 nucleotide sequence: TGTGCCAGCAGTATTGGCAGGTCCGGAAACACCATATATTTT.